These T cell receptor beta chains were read from a single sample in a study of shared clonotypes between healthy human individuals. Using immunoSEQ multiplex PCR, the repertoire was profiled, and TCRdb retains in-frame clones only, with some absent. Among a few million clones listed, roughly 93% were seen once. Sequenced input: naive CD4+ T cells from PBMCs. The receptors were sampled from a man aged 18-30 years in good health. Some clones in this sample may be carry-over from other donors' samples. Each CDR3 is given with its conserved first and last residue. A D gene is named only where the DNA matches it firmly. The size of a clone is reported for some rows only, either as once, few or many, or as a class for expanded clones.

V gene: TRBV7-9
clone size: once
J gene: TRBJ2-1
D gene: TRBD2
CDR3 protein: CASSLRLAGAGEQFF
CDR3 DNA: TGTGCCAGCAGCTTAAGGTTAGCGGGAGCGGGTGAGCAGTTCTTC

V gene: TRBV29-1
clone size: -
J gene: TRBJ2-6
D gene: -
CDR3 protein: CSGMSGANVLTF
CDR3 DNA: TGCAGCGGAATGTCTGGGGCCAACGTCCTGACTTTC

V gene: TRBV5-1
clone size: -
J gene: TRBJ2-5
D gene: -
CDR3 protein: CASSFATNLGETQYF
CDR3 DNA: TGCGCCAGCAGCTTCGCAACTAACTTGGGAGAGACCCAGTACTTC

V gene: TRBV28
clone size: -
J gene: TRBJ1-2
D gene: TRBD1
CDR3 protein: CASSYKSGQGANYGYTF
CDR3 DNA: TGTGCCAGCAGTTACAAATCCGGACAGGGAGCTAACTATGGCTACACCTTC

V gene: TRBV11-2
clone size: once
J gene: TRBJ2-7
D gene: TRBD2
CDR3 protein: CASSLLGLAGHEQYF
CDR3 DNA: TGTGCCAGCAGCTTATTGGGACTAGCGGGACACGAGCAGTACTTC

V gene: TRBV4-3
clone size: -
J gene: TRBJ1-2
D gene: -
CDR3 protein: CASSHSGGRVRYGYTF
CDR3 DNA: TGCGCCAGCAGCCATTCCGGGGGCAGGGTCAGGTATGGCTACACCTTC

V gene: TRBV5-1
clone size: -
J gene: TRBJ1-5
D gene: -
CDR3 protein: CASSFIGSEPQHF
CDR3 DNA: TGCGCCAGCAGCTTTATAGGCTCGGAGCCCCAGCATTTT

V gene: TRBV5-1
clone size: -
J gene: TRBJ1-1
D gene: -
CDR3 protein: CASSLTPPGQNTEAFF
CDR3 DNA: TGCGCCAGCAGCTTGACCCCACCGGGACAGAACACTGAAGCTTTCTTT

V gene: TRBV9
clone size: -
J gene: TRBJ2-3
D gene: -
CDR3 protein: CASSVSGSGSVQSTDTQYF
CDR3 DNA: TGTGCCAGCAGCGTCTCCGGGTCAGGATCGGTTCAAAGCACAGATACGCAGTATTTT

V gene: TRBV2
clone size: -
J gene: TRBJ2-5
D gene: -
CDR3 protein: CASSGAPYERYEETQYF
CDR3 DNA: TGTGCCAGCAGCGGTGCCCCGTACGAGCGCTACGAGGAGACCCAGTACTTC

V gene: TRBV2
clone size: -
J gene: TRBJ2-5
D gene: -
CDR3 protein: CASKTDQETQYF
CDR3 DNA: TGTGCCAGCAAGACAGACCAAGAGACCCAGTACTTC

V gene: TRBV30
clone size: -
J gene: TRBJ1-5
D gene: -
CDR3 protein: CAWTKFGQPQHF
CDR3 DNA: TGTGCCTGGACCAAGTTCGGTCAGCCCCAGCATTTT

V gene: TRBV19
clone size: few
J gene: TRBJ1-5
D gene: -
CDR3 protein: CASSITQAYSNQPQHF
CDR3 DNA: TGTGCCAGTAGTATAACCCAGGCTTATAGCAATCAGCCCCAGCATTTT

V gene: TRBV9
clone size: -
J gene: TRBJ1-2
D gene: TRBD1
CDR3 protein: CASSATGDYGYTF
CDR3 DNA: TGTGCCAGCAGCGCTACAGGGGACTATGGCTACACCTTC

V gene: TRBV20-1
clone size: -
J gene: TRBJ2-5
D gene: -
CDR3 protein: CSAFGKETQYF
CDR3 DNA: TGCAGTGCGTTCGGGAAAGAGACCCAGTACTTC

V gene: TRBV4-2
clone size: -
J gene: TRBJ2-1
D gene: TRBD1
CDR3 protein: CASSQPDRADNEQFF
CDR3 DNA: TGTGCCAGCAGCCAACCGGACAGGGCTGACAATGAGCAGTTCTTC

V gene: TRBV27
clone size: -
J gene: TRBJ2-5
D gene: TRBD1
CDR3 protein: CASSPSRDRGHGGTQYF
CDR3 DNA: TGTGCCAGCAGTCCCTCTAGAGACAGGGGGCACGGAGGGACCCAGTACTTC

V gene: TRBV28
clone size: -
J gene: TRBJ2-5
D gene: -
CDR3 protein: CASSLWGPLETQYF
CDR3 DNA: TGTGCCAGCAGTTTGTGGGGCCCATTAGAGACCCAGTACTTC

V gene: TRBV6-4
clone size: -
J gene: TRBJ1-1
D gene: TRBD1
CDR3 protein: CASSEGQRMNTEAFF
CDR3 DNA: TGTGCCAGCAGTGAGGGACAGAGGATGAACACTGAAGCTTTCTTT

V gene: TRBV5-1
clone size: -
J gene: TRBJ1-5
D gene: -
CDR3 protein: CASSPRGGGDQPQHF
CDR3 DNA: TGCGCCAGCAGCCCGCGGGGAGGCGGCGACCAGCCCCAGCATTTT

V gene: TRBV7-3
clone size: -
J gene: TRBJ2-1
D gene: -
CDR3 protein: CASSLTGPDNEQFF
CDR3 DNA: TGTGCCAGCAGCTTAACGGGGCCGGACAATGAGCAGTTCTTC

V gene: TRBV19
clone size: -
J gene: TRBJ2-1
D gene: -
CDR3 protein: CASSWRFNEQFF
CDR3 DNA: TGTGCCTCATCCTGGAGGTTTAATGAGCAGTTCTTC

V gene: TRBV11-2
clone size: -
J gene: TRBJ1-2
D gene: TRBD1
CDR3 protein: CASSLDLWTGEARGYTF
CDR3 DNA: TGTGCCAGCAGCTTAGACCTCTGGACAGGGGAGGCCAGGGGCTACACCTTC

V gene: TRBV4-1
clone size: once
J gene: TRBJ2-6
D gene: -
CDR3 protein: CASSKGRASGANVLTF
CDR3 DNA: TGCGCCAGCAGCAAGGGACGGGCCTCTGGGGCCAACGTCCTGACTTTC

V gene: TRBV7-8
clone size: -
J gene: TRBJ2-5
D gene: -
CDR3 protein: CASSLMNSQETQYF
CDR3 DNA: TGTGCCAGCAGCTTAATGAACAGCCAAGAGACCCAGTACTTC

V gene: TRBV7-9
clone size: -
J gene: TRBJ2-1
D gene: TRBD2
CDR3 protein: CASWSSGSSYNEQFF
CDR3 DNA: TGTGCCAGCTGGTCTAGCGGGAGTTCCTACAATGAGCAGTTCTTC

V gene: TRBV4-3
clone size: -
J gene: TRBJ1-2
D gene: -
CDR3 protein: CASSQDILRVDYGYTF
CDR3 DNA: TGCGCCAGCAGCCAAGATATCTTAAGGGTCGACTATGGCTACACCTTC

V gene: TRBV9
clone size: -
J gene: TRBJ2-6
D gene: -
CDR3 protein: CASSVIPGNVLTF
CDR3 DNA: TGTGCCAGCAGCGTAATACCGGGGAACGTCCTGACTTTC

V gene: TRBV10-2
clone size: -
J gene: TRBJ2-5
D gene: -
CDR3 protein: CASREGMTGETQYF
CDR3 DNA: TGCGCCAGCAGGGAAGGGATGACCGGGGAGACCCAGTACTTC